Shown below are 19 T cell receptor beta chains from a single sample sequenced in a study of blood T cells in healthy people across ages (dated by TCRdb to the mid-2010s). The method behind the library was 5' RACE. The sequencer was an Illumina HiSeq 2500. A second PCR of about 6 to 11 cycles was performed with a sample-barcoded 5' primer and a J-beta primer mix. TCRdb passed the public sequencing reads through fastp at Q25 and MiXCR, retaining productive beta sequences. For every CDR3 protein sequence, its rows merge into one entry that carries the most common genes and DNA. The sample yields roughly 930,000 distinct CDR3 sequences; 48% were counted once. Of the sample, about an eighth falls within the top ten clones. Material for sequencing was blood. These receptors came from a man aged 25-45 years in good health.

This clonotype was seen only once. The chain links TRBV21-1 to TRBJ2-5; the D call in the table, TRBD1, was not verified against the DNA. TRBJ2-7 explains the end of the DNA better; the J call may be wrong. TRBV21-1 is shown as a pseudogene. The CDR3 covers 15 residues. The CDR3 coding sequence is TGTGCCAGCCTAAAACCGGGACAGGGAGGCTACGAGCAGTACTTC. This sequence encodes CASLKPGQGGYEQYF.

For this clonotype: The germline gene is not matched at one end of the junction; a read error may be the cause. CDR3 in amino acids: CASSFSGSSADTQYF. CDR3 DNA: TGTGCCAGCAGTTTTTCGGGATCTAGCGCAGATACGCAATATTTT. The chain couples TRBV12-3 or TRBV12-4 to TRBJ2-3; tentatively, D is TRBD2 (6 bases). CDR3 size: 15 residues.

The rearrangement uses TRBV4-1 and TRBJ1-1, with 7 bases identical to TRBD1. CDR3 length equals 14 residues. The trim removed 2 bases at V and 6 bases at J, leaving 6 bases unmatched. The germline gives CDR1 MGHRA, CDR2 YSYEKL. CDR3 in DNA: TGCGCCAGCAGCCAACCGCAGGGGGTAGCTGAAGCTTTCTTT. Its protein product is CASSQPQGVAEAFF.

Points on this clonotype: The junction differs from germline at one of its ends, possibly a read error. J is TRBJ2-3 and V is TRBV5-6; D is uncertain. CDR1 is SGHDT and CDR2 is YYEEEE in the germline V gene. The CDR3 runs to 13 residues. The DNA of the CDR3 is TGTGCCAGCGGCTTGTTTGGCACAGATACGCAGTATTTT. Its translation is CASGLFGTDTQYF.

V usage is TRBV5-1 and J usage is TRBJ2-1; D not certain. The germline V gene has CDR1 SGHRS and CDR2 YFSETQ. This CDR3 has 15 amino acids. With 5 bases removed from V and 0 bases from J, the gap between germline ends came to 12 bases. The CDR3 coding sequence is TGCGCCAGCAGAAACCGGCTTGGCTCCTACAATGAGCAGTTCTTC. Its protein product is CASRNRLGSYNEQFF.

The CDR3 coding sequence is TGTGCCAGCAGCCCCTGGGGGCGGGAGGTGATGAACACTGAAGCTTTCTTT. It codes for CASSPWGREVMNTEAFF. V gene TRBV2 combines with J gene TRBJ1-1; TRBD1 might be the D (6 bases). CDR3 size: 17 residues. The V end lost 6 bases, the J end lost 0 bases, and 20 bases lay between the germline ends. Germline-derived CDR1 and CDR2 are SNHLY and FYNNEI.

The chain links TRBV28 to TRBJ2-5; 11 bases are shared with TRBD2. Germline CDR1 reads MDHEN; CDR2 reads SYDVKM. This CDR3 is built from 16 residues. V trimming: 2 bases; J trimming: 2 bases; junction bases outside the gene matches: 4. The CDR3 spells CASSLERLAGQETQYF. In DNA form, the CDR3 reads TGTGCCAGCAGTTTAGAACGACTAGCGGGGCAAGAGACCCAGTACTTC.

This clonotype was counted only a few times. The rearrangement joins TRBV7-3 to TRBJ2-7; the D call may be TRBD1 or TRBD2 (5 bases each). The V and J ends lost 2 bases and 2 bases respectively, with 10 bases between them. Per the germline V gene, CDR1 is SGHTA and CDR2 is FQGTGA. The CDR3 length is 14 residues. The chain's CDR3 is CASSLVPGPYEQYF. Here the CDR3 DNA reads TGTGCCAGCAGCTTAGTACCGGGGCCCTACGAGCAGTACTTC.

There are a few counts of this clonotype. This chain uses TRBV4-3 with TRBJ1-1; tentative D call: TRBD1 (5 bases). The CDR3 spans 14 residues. V was cut by 1 base and J by 7 bases, with 13 bases left in between. The germline CDR1 and CDR2 sequences are LGHNA and YSLEER. The CDR3 coding sequence is TGCGCCAGCAGCCAAGGTCCTGGGGACGGTGAAGCTTTCTTT. It specifies CASSQGPGDGEAFF.

This clonotype came up once. The chain uses TRBV20-1 and TRBJ2-3; 12 bases are a match to TRBD2. Losses at the gene ends were 5 bases for V and 5 bases for J; bases not matched to a gene: 14. Germline assignment: CDR1 DFQATT and CDR2 SNEGSKA (reference sequence). CDR3 length: 17 amino acids. This CDR3 is CSALGASGGAAIDTQYF. In DNA, the CDR3 is TGCAGTGCTCTGGGGGCTAGCGGGGGGGCCGCGATAGATACGCAGTATTTT.

This sequence joins TRBV4-2 and TRBJ2-5; D might be TRBD2 (5 bases). The CDR3 has 15 amino acids. The germline V gene encodes CDR1 LGHNA and CDR2 YNFKEQ. V lost 0 bases, J lost 1 base, and 9 bases lay in between. CDR3 sequence reads: CASSQDPSGQETQYF. The CDR3 DNA reads as TGTGCCAGCAGCCAAGACCCGAGCGGCCAAGAGACCCAGTACTTC.

The chain is built from TRBV6-5 and TRBJ2-1, with a weak D call TRBD1 (5 bases). The CDR3 sequence is 15 residues long. V lost 2 bases to trimming and J lost 1 base, with 9 bases between them. Germline assignment: CDR1 MNHEY and CDR2 SVGAGI. The CDR3 DNA reads as TGTGCCAGCAGTTACGCAGCAGGGTCCTACAATGAGCAGTTCTTC. It yields the protein CASSYAAGSYNEQFF.

This clonotype was detected a few times. This chain joins TRBV9 and TRBJ2-7; 10 bases line up with TRBD2. Germline V CDR1 and CDR2: SGDLS, YYNGEE. Germline trimming cut 0 bases from V and 0 bases from J; bases unmatched to any gene: 3. CDR3 length: 16 amino acids. CDR3 sequence reads: CASSVGLAGGSYEQYF. CDR3 in DNA: TGTGCCAGCAGCGTAGGATTAGCGGGGGGCTCCTACGAGCAGTACTTC.

This chain uses TRBV28 with TRBJ2-7; TRBD2 matches at 7 bases. The V and J ends lost 9 bases and 0 bases, in that order; junction bases with no gene match: 11. The germline gives CDR1 MDHEN, CDR2 SYDVKM. The CDR3 spans 15 residues. This CDR3 reads CASAGGVMSSYEQYF. The CDR3 DNA reads TGTGCCAGTGCTGGGGGGGTAATGAGCTCCTACGAGCAGTACTTC. The full variable domain, completed using reference TRBV28 and TRBJ2-7, is DVKVTQSSRYLVKRTGEKVFLECVQDMDHENMFWYRQDPGLGLRLIYFSYDVKMKEKGDIPEGYSVSREKKERFSLILESASTNQTSMYLCASAGGVMSSYEQYFGPGTRLTVT.

The CDR3 reads CASSIQGGNQPQHF. DNA for the CDR3: TGTGCCAGTAGTATCCAGGGTGGAAATCAGCCCCAGCATTTT. The V call is TRBV19, the J call TRBJ1-5, with D possibly matching TRBD1 (5 bases). Looked up from germline, CDR1 is LNHDA and CDR2 is SQIVND (reference sequence). CDR3 length: 14 residues. The V end lost 3 bases, the J end lost 4 bases, and 10 bases lay between the germline ends.

The chain has TRBV11-3 and TRBJ2-1; D gene ambiguous. Trimming took 1 base from V and 9 from J, leaving 7 bases between them. The germline V gene has CDR1 SGHNT and CDR2 YENEEA. The CDR3 consists of 12 residues. The CDR3 coding sequence is TGTGCCAGCAGCTTAGTAACCGCTGAGCAGTTCTTC. This translates into CASSLVTAEQFF.

This clonotype was seen a few times. The rearrangement links TRBV12-3 or TRBV12-4 to TRBJ2-3; D not resolved. The CDR3 loop spans 15 amino acids. V lost 1 base and J lost 2, with 10 bases in between. The CDR3 is CASSLEGKVTDTQYF. The DNA of the CDR3 is TGTGCCAGCAGTTTAGAAGGGAAGGTCACAGATACGCAGTATTTT.

This chain uses TRBV3-1 with TRBJ2-7, with D perhaps assigned TRBD1 or TRBD2 (5 bases each). Germline CDR1 LGHDT, CDR2 YNNKEL (reference sequence). V lost 4 bases to trimming and J lost 3 bases, with 13 bases between them. The CDR3 sequence is 14 residues long. This chain's CDR3 is CASSPLGVLYEQYF. Here the CDR3 DNA reads TGTGCCAGCAGCCCGTTGGGGGTCCTCTACGAGCAGTACTTC.

In its sample, this clonotype was seen once. This sequence joins TRBV6-2 or TRBV6-3 and TRBJ2-1; a possible D gene is TRBD1 (6 bases). Trimming shortened V by 9 bases and J by 4 bases, and 19 bases separated the two germline ends. Per germline, CDR1 MNHEY and CDR2 SVGEGT. The CDR3 has 15 residues. In nucleotides, the CDR3 is TGTGCCAGTGGGGACACTAAGAACCAATACAATGAGCAGTTCTTC. It yields the protein CASGDTKNQYNEQFF.